This passage covers 14 T cell receptor beta chains from one sample sequenced in a study of shared clonotypes between healthy human individuals. Using immunoSEQ multiplex PCR, the repertoire was profiled, and TCRdb retains in-frame clones only, with some absent. The repertoire holds 2 million to 2.5 million clones, with more than 85% as singletons. Sequenced sample: naive CD4+ T cells from PBMCs. The subset: CD45RA+ positively selected. The source of these receptors is a man between 18 and 35 years old in good health. Some clones in this sample may be carry-over from other donors' samples.

The chain uses TRBV5-4 and TRBJ1-2; a weak D match, TRBD1 (6 bases). This CDR3 spans 16 amino acids. CDR1 and CDR2 from the germline V gene are SGHNT and YYREEE (reference sequence). Trimming shortened V by 4 bases and J by 7 bases, and 23 bases separated the two germline ends. CDR3 sequence reads: CASSPSMAETGAGYTF. DNA for the CDR3: TGTGCCAGCAGCCCATCCATGGCGGAGACAGGAGCTGGCTACACCTTC. The full variable domain, with the rest looked up from reference TRBV5-4 and TRBJ1-2, is ETGVTQSPTHLIKTRGQQVTLRCSSQSGHNTVSWYQQALGQGPQFIFQYYREEENGRGNFPPRFSGLQFPNYSSELNVNALELDDSALYLCASSPSMAETGAGYTFGSGTRLTVV.

The V and J genes are TRBV19 and TRBJ1-5, with no clear D. Germline loops: CDR1 LNHDA, CDR2 SQIVND (reference sequence). The V end was cut by 10 bases, the J end by 0 bases, with 13 bases between. The CDR3 runs 14 residues. The CDR3 protein is CATTSLGSNQPQHF. Here the CDR3 DNA reads TGTGCCACCACCTCATTGGGTAGCAATCAGCCCCAGCATTTT.

In this sample, this clone turned up a few times. The J gene is TRBJ1-5, the V gene TRBV6-1; no definite D call. Trimming left V 2 bases short and J 1 base short, with 12 bases between. The CDR3 consists of 16 residues. Germline CDR1 MNHNS, CDR2 SASEGT. The CDR3 DNA sequence: TGTGCCAGCAGTGAAATGCAGTTCGTCAGCAATCAGCCCCAGCATTTT. This sequence encodes CASSEMQFVSNQPQHF.

Remarks on this clone: In the same sample, other DNA sequences code for this CDR3. This chain links TRBV18 with TRBJ1-5; TRBD1 is a possible D gene (6 bases). V was clipped by 2 bases and J by 5 bases, with 10 bases between them. The CDR3 has 14 residues. Germline-derived CDR1 and CDR2 are KGHSH and LQKENI. The CDR3 here is CASSPSTGDQPQHF. The CDR3 nucleotides are TGTGCCAGCTCACCATCGACAGGAGATCAGCCCCAGCATTTT.

The gene calls are TRBV2 and TRBJ1-5; possible D gene TRBD1, 5 bases. Germline values: CDR1 SNHLY, CDR2 FYNNEI. This CDR3 spans 14 amino acids. V lost 6 bases to trimming and J lost 0 bases, with 9 bases between them. This CDR3 is CASRTDYSNQPQHF. CDR3 in DNA: TGTGCCAGCAGGACAGACTATAGCAATCAGCCCCAGCATTTT.

This clone was detected only a few times. The chain is built from TRBV30 and TRBJ1-5; D is possibly TRBD1 (6 bases). The CDR3 runs 13 residues. Germline values: CDR1 GTSNPN, CDR2 SVGIG (reference sequence). V lost 2 bases and J 7 bases, leaving 12 bases between the germline ends. DNA for the CDR3: TGTGCCTGGAGTAGGGAAGGGGGACAGCCCCAGCATTTT. It yields the protein CAWSREGGQPQHF.

The V gene is TRBV27, the J gene TRBJ2-1; 10 bases match TRBD1. Germline CDR1 and CDR2: MNHEY and SMNVEV (reference sequence). The CDR3 is made up of 17 amino acids. Trimming took 6 bases from V and 4 from J; bases not matched to a gene: 12. CDR3 nucleotide sequence: TGTGCCAGCAGACCGGTAGGGACAGGGGCTGGGTACAATGAGCAGTTCTTC. Encoded protein: CASRPVGTGAGYNEQFF.

This chain uses TRBV11-1 with TRBJ2-1; 10 bases agree with TRBD2. This CDR3 has 15 residues. Germline trimming cut 5 bases from V and 4 bases from J; bases unmatched to any gene: 5. In germline, CDR1 is SGHAT, CDR2 FQDESV (reference sequence). In DNA, the CDR3 is TGTGCCAGCAGCCCTAGGACTAGCGGATACAATGAGCAGTTCTTC. Translation gives CASSPRTSGYNEQFF. Supplemented by reference TRBV11-1 and TRBJ2-1, the full variable domain reads EAEVAQSPRYKITEKSQAVAFWCDPISGHATLYWYRQILGQGPELLVQFQDESVVDDSQLPKDRFSAERLKGVDSTLKIQPAELGDSAMYLCASSPRTSGYNEQFFGPGTRLTVL.

V is TRBV19 and J is TRBJ2-2; no definite D call. CDR1 LNHDA and CDR2 SQIVND come from the germline V gene (reference sequence). This CDR3 region has 15 residues. V was trimmed by 5 bases and J by 0 bases, leaving 10 bases between them. CDR3 sequence: CASSALGSNTGELFF. The DNA of the CDR3 is TGTGCCAGTAGTGCCCTAGGGTCGAACACCGGGGAGCTGTTTTTT.

Written as DNA, the CDR3 is TGTGCCAGCTCACCACAGGGGCAGGGAGGTCAGCCCCAGCATTTT. Encoded protein: CASSPQGQGGQPQHF. The chain has TRBV18 and TRBJ1-5; D is perhaps TRBD1 (5 bases). The CDR3 spans 15 residues. Germline loops: CDR1 KGHSH, CDR2 LQKENI. Trimming removed 1 base at V and 6 bases at J, with 13 bases between. Full variable domain (remainder filled in from reference TRBV18 and TRBJ1-5): NAGVMQNPRHLVRRRGQEARLRCSPMKGHSHVYWYRQLPEEGLKFMVYLQKENIIDESGMPKERFSAEFPKEGPSILRIQQVVRGDSAAYFCASSPQGQGGQPQHFGDGTRLSIL.

This chain connects TRBV19 to TRBJ2-1; 11 bases match TRBD2. The CDR3 runs to 15 residues. Trimming removed 5 bases from V and 7 bases from J; junction bases left unmatched: 7. Germline assignment: CDR1 LNHDA and CDR2 SQIVND (reference sequence). The CDR3 DNA sequence: TGTGCCAGTAGTTCCACTAGCGGGAGATCTAATGAGCAGTTCTTC. Protein: CASSSTSGRSNEQFF. Variable domain in full (rest from reference TRBV19 and TRBJ2-1): DGGITQSPKYLFRKEGQNVTLSCEQNLNHDAMYWYRQDPGQGLRLIYYSQIVNDFQKGDIAEGYSVSREKKESFPLTVTSAQKNPTAFYLCASSSTSGRSNEQFFGPGTRLTVL.

The chain combines TRBV7-9 with TRBJ2-1; D gene uncertain. The germline V and J ends were trimmed by 1 base and 10 bases, with 20 bases remaining between them. The CDR3 runs 16 residues. Germline CDR1 is SEHNR and CDR2 is FQNEAQ (reference sequence). This CDR3 is CASSLGPIRAGIEQFF. CDR3 DNA sequence: TGTGCCAGCAGCTTAGGGCCCATCCGGGCCGGTATCGAGCAGTTCTTC.

The V and J genes are TRBV27 and TRBJ2-2; tentatively, D is TRBD2 (5 bases). The CDR3 consists of 16 residues. The ends were cut back, 5 bases at V and 6 bases at J, with 19 bases in the middle. Germline-derived CDR1 and CDR2 are MNHEY and SMNVEV (reference sequence). CDR3 sequence: CASSPPGAGQSGELFF. The CDR3 DNA reads as TGTGCCAGCAGTCCCCCGGGCGCGGGTCAATCCGGGGAGCTGTTTTTT.

The genes are TRBV2 and TRBJ2-4, with TRBD1 matching over 8 bases. This CDR3 spans 16 amino acids. Germline CDR1 is SNHLY and CDR2 is FYNNEI. The V and J ends lost 2 bases and 1 base, in that order; junction bases with no gene match: 4. The CDR3 reads CASSETRGRAKNIQYF. The CDR3 DNA follows: TGTGCCAGCAGTGAAACCAGGGGGCGCGCCAAAAACATTCAGTACTTC.